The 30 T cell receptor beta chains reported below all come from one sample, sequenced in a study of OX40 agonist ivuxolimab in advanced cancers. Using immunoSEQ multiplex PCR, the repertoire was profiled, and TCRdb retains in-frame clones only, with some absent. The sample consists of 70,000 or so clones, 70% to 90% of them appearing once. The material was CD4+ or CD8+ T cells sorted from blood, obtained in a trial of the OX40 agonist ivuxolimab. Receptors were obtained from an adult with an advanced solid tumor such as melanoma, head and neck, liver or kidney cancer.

The CDR3 DNA follows: TGCGCCAGCAGCCAAGGGAAGAATCCCCATAGCACAGATACGCAGTATTTT. This encodes CASSQGKNPHSTDTQYF. This sequence joins TRBV4-1 and TRBJ2-3; no definite D call. With 1 base removed from V and 0 bases from J, the gap between germline ends came to 14 bases. Germline V lookup: CDR1 MGHRA, CDR2 YSYEKL. The CDR3 extends over 17 amino acids.

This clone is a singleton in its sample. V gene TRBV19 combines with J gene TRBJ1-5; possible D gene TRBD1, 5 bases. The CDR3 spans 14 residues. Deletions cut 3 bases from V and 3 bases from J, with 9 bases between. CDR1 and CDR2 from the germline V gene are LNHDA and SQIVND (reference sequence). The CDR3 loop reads CASSMGGHNQPQHF. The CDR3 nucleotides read TGTGCCAGTAGTATGGGAGGACACAATCAGCCCCAGCATTTT.

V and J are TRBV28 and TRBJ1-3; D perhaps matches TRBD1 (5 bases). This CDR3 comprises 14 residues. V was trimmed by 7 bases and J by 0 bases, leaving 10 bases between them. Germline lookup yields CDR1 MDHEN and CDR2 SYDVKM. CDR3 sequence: CASIGGGSGNTIYF. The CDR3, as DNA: TGTGCCAGCATTGGGGGGGGCTCTGGAAACACCATATATTTT.

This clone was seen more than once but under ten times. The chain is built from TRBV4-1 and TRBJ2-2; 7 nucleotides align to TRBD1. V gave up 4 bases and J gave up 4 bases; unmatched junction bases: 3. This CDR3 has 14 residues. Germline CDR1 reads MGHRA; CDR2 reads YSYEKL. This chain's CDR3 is CASSLYRGTGELFF. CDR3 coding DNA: TGCGCCAGCAGCCTCTACAGGGGCACCGGGGAGCTGTTTTTT.

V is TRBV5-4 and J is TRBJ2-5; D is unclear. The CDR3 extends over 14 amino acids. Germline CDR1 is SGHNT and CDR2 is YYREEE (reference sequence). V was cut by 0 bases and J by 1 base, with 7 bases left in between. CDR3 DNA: TGTGCCAGCAGCTTGGACAGTTCCCAAGAGACCCAGTACTTC. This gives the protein CASSLDSSQETQYF.

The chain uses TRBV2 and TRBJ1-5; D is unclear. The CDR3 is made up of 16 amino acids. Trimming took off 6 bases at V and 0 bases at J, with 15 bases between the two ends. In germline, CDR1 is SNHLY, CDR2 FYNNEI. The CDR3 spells CASRSRQAFSNQPQHF. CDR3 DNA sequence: TGTGCCAGCAGGTCGAGGCAGGCCTTTAGCAATCAGCCCCAGCATTTT.

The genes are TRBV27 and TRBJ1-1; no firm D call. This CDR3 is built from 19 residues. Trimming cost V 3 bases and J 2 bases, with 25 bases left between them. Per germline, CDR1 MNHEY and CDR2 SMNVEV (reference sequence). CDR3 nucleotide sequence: TGTGCCAGCAGTTTTAGTCCCTTGGGTAGTATCGGGGTAAACACTGAAGCTTTCTTT. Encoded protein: CASSFSPLGSIGVNTEAFF.

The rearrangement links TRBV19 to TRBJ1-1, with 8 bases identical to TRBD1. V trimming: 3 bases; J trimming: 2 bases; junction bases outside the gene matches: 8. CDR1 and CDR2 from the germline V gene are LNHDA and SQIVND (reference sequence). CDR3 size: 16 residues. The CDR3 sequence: CASSMGGTGRNTEAFF. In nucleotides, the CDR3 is TGTGCCAGTAGTATGGGGGGGACAGGCCGCAACACTGAAGCTTTCTTT.

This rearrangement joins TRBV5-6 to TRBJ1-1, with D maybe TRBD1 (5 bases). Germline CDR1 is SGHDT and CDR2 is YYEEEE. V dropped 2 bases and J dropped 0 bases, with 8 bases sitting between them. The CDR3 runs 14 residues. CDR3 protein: CASSLQVLNTEAFF. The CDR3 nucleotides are TGTGCCAGCAGCTTACAGGTCTTGAACACTGAAGCTTTCTTT. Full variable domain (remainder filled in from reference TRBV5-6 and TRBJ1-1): DAGVTQSPTHLIKTRGQQVTLRCSPKSGHDTVSWYQQALGQGPQFIFQYYEEEERQRGNFPDRFSGHQFPNYSSELNVNALLLGDSALYLCASSLQVLNTEAFFGQGTRLTVV.

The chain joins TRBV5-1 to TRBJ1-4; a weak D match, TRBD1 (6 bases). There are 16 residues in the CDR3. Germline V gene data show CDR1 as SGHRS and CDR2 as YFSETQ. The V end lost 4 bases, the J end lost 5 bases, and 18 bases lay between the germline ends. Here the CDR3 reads CASSVSPGTSNEKLFF. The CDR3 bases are TGCGCCAGCAGCGTATCCCCAGGGACAAGCAATGAAAAACTGTTTTTT.

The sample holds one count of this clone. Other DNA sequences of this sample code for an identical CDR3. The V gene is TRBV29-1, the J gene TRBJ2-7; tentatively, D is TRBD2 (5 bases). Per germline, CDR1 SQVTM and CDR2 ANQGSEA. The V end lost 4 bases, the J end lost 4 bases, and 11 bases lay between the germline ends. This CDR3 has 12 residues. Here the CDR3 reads CSVAGDGYEQYF. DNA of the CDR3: TGCAGCGTTGCCGGGGATGGATACGAGCAGTACTTC.

CDR3 nucleotide sequence: TGTGCCAGCAGGGCACTCCGGGGCAGTGAAGAGACCCAGTACTTC. This encodes CASRALRGSEETQYF. The chain is built from TRBV5-5 and TRBJ2-5, with D tentatively TRBD1 or TRBD2 (5 bases each). This CDR3 is 15 amino acids long. CDR1 is SGHKS, CDR2 YYEKEE, per germline (reference sequence). The V gene lost 5 bases and the J gene lost 3 bases, with 17 bases spanning the gap.

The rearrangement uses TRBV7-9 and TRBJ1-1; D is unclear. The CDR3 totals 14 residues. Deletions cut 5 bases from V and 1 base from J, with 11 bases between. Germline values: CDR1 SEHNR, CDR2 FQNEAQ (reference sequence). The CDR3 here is CASSQIGGNTEAFF. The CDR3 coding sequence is TGTGCCAGCAGCCAAATCGGAGGGAACACTGAAGCTTTCTTT.

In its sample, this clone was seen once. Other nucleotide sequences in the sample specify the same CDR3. The CDR3 DNA sequence: TGTGCCAGCAGCTCGGGAGGTTACAATGAGCAGTTCTTC. Amino acids: CASSSGGYNEQFF. The gene calls are TRBV11-3 and TRBJ2-1; 7 positions agree with TRBD2. CDR1 SGHNT and CDR2 YENEEA come from the germline V gene. CDR3 length equals 13 residues. With V trimmed by 4 bases and J by 4 bases, 1 base remained unmatched.

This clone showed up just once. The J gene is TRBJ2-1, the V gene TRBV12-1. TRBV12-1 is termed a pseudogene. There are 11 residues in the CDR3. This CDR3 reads CANSNGNEQFF. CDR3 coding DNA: TGTGCCAACTCGAACGGAAATGAGCAGTTCTTC.

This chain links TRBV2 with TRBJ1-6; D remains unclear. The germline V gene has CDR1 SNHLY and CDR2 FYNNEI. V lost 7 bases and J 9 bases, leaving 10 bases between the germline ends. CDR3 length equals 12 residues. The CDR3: CASKLQLSPLHF. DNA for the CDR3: TGTGCCAGCAAACTACAGCTTTCACCCCTCCACTTT.

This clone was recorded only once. CDR3 DNA: TGTGCCAGCAGCTTAGACACCCAGGGGATTGGTAATGAGCAGTTCTTC. Translated, it gives CASSLDTQGIGNEQFF. V is TRBV11-3 and J is TRBJ2-1; a possible D gene is TRBD1 (6 bases). The CDR3 runs to 16 residues. The germline gives CDR1 SGHNT, CDR2 YENEEA. V lost 0 bases, J lost 7 bases, and 16 bases lay in between.

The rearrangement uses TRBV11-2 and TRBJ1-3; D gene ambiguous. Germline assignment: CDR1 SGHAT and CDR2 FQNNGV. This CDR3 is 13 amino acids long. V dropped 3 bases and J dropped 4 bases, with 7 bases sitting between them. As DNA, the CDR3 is TGTGCCAGCAGCTTCAGCCGGGGAAACACCATATATTTT. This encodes CASSFSRGNTIYF.

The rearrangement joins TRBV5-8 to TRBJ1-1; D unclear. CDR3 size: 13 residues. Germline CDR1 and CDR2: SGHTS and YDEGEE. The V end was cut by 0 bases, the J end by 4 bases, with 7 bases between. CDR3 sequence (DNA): TGTGCCAGCAGCTTGGTGAGAGGCACTGAAGCTTTCTTT. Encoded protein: CASSLVRGTEAFF. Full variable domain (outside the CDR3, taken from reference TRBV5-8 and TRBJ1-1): EAGVTQSPTHLIKTRGQQATLRCSPISGHTSVYWYQQALGLGLQFLLWYDEGEERNRGNFPPRFSGRQFPNYSSELNVNALELEDSALYLCASSLVRGTEAFFGQGTRLTVV.

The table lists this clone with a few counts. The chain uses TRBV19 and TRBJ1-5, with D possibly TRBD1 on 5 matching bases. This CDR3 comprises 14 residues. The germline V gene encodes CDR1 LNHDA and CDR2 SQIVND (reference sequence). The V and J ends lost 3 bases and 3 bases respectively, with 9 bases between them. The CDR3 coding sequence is TGTGCCAGTAGTATGGCAGGGTACAATCAGCCCCAGCATTTT. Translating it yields CASSMAGYNQPQHF.

The CDR3 is CASSAIGQGLPHGYTF. For the CDR3, the DNA is TGCGCCAGCAGTGCCATAGGACAGGGTTTGCCCCATGGCTACACCTTC. This rearrangement joins TRBV10-2 to TRBJ1-2, with 8 bases fitting TRBD1. This CDR3 has 16 residues. Germline CDR1 WSHSY, CDR2 SAAADI. J gave up 6 bases and V 4 bases, and 13 bases lay outside the gene matches.

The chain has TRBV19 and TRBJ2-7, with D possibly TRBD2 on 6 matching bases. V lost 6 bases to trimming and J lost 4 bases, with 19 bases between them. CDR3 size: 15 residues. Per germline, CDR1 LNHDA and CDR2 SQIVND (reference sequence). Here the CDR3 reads CASSPLGGPSYEQYF. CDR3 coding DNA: TGTGCCAGTAGCCCACTGGGGGGACCCAGTTACGAGCAGTACTTC. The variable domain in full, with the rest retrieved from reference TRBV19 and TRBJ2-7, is DGGITQSPKYLFRKEGQNVTLSCEQNLNHDAMYWYRQDPGQGLRLIYYSQIVNDFQKGDIAEGYSVSREKKESFPLTVTSAQKNPTAFYLCASSPLGGPSYEQYFGPGTRLTVT.

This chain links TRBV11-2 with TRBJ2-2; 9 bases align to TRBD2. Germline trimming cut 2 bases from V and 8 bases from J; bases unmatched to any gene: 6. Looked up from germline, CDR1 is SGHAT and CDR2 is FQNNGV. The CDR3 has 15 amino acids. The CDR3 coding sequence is TGTGCCAGCAGCTTATTTTTGCGGGAGGGGGGGGAGCTGTTTTTT. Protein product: CASSLFLREGGELFF.

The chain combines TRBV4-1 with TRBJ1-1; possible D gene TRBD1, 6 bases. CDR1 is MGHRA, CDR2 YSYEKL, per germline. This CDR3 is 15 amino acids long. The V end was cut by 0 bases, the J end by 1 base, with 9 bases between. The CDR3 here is CASSQEGGANTEAFF. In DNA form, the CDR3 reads TGCGCCAGCAGCCAAGAGGGGGGCGCGAACACTGAAGCTTTCTTT.

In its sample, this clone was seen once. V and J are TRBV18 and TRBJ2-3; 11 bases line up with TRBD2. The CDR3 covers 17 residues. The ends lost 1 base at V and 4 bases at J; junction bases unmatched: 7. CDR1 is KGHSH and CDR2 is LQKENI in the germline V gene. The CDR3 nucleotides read TGTGCCAGCTCACCACGGTTACTAGCGGGAGTGGCAGATACGCAGTATTTT. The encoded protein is CASSPRLLAGVADTQYF.

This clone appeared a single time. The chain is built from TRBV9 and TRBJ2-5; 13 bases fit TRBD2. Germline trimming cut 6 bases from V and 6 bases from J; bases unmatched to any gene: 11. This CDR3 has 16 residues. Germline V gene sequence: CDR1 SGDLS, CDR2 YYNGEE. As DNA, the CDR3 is TGTGCCAGCACCAAAGGGACTAGCGGGATCGGAAAGACCCAGTACTTC. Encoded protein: CASTKGTSGIGKTQYF.

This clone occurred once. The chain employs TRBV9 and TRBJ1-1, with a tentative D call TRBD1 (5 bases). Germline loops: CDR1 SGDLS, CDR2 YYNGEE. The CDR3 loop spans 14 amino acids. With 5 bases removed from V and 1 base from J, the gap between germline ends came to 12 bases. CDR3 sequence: CASSSQGRNTEAFF. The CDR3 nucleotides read TGTGCCAGCAGTTCTCAGGGAAGGAACACTGAAGCTTTCTTT.

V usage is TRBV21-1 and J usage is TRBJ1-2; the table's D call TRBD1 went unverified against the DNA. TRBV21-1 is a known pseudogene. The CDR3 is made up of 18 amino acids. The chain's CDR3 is CASSKVEAGATPDYGYTF. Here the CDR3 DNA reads TGTGCCAGCAGCAAAGTCGAGGCAGGGGCCACCCCAGACTATGGCTACACCTTC.

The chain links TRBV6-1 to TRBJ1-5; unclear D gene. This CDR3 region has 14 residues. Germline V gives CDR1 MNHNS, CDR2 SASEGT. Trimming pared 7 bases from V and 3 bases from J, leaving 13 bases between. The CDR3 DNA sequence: TGTGCCAGCAATCGGGCAGGCCTCAATCAGCCCCAGCATTTT. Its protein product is CASNRAGLNQPQHF.

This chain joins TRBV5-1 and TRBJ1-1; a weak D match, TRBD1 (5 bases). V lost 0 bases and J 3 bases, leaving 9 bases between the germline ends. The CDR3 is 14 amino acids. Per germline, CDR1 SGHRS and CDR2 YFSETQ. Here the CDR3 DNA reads TGCGCCAGCAGCTTGGATGCGGGGGACACTGAAGCTTTCTTT. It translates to CASSLDAGDTEAFF. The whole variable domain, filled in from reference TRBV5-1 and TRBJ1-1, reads KAGVTQTPRYLIKTRGQQVTLSCSPISGHRSVSWYQQTPGQGLQFLFEYFSETQRNKGNFPGRFSGRQFSNSRSEMNVSTLELGDSALYLCASSLDAGDTEAFFGQGTRLTVV.